This TCR beta chain emerged from a study of blood T cell repertoires in COVID-19. About the research overall: Acute and convalescent COVID-19 samples came from the United States, Italy and Spain. From T cells, B-cell-depleted T cells, or PBMCs came the material, which was cDNA or gDNA.

Authors' data handling: Using reference gene primer amplification, nucleated cell counts were estimated. The assay was immunoSEQ multiplex PCR, and TCRdb's table has in-frame clones only and misses some. The V and J calls and clone size are taken from that table; D and trimming were inferred from the DNA. Of 250,000 to 350,000 clones detected, around 90% appear once; the ten largest clones hold about 0.94%. There are 14 residues in the CDR3. Germline lookup yields CDR1 MGHRA and CDR2 YSYEKL. The ends were cut back, 2 bases at V and 1 base at J, with 5 bases in the middle. This clone was recorded only once.

The chain recombines TRBV4-1 with TRBJ2-2; the D is unclear. The clonotype was recovered from a woman in her 40s who had recovered from COVID-19. Sequenced material: peripheral blood. The DNA of the CDR3 is TGCGCCAGCAGCCAATCACAGAACACCGGGGAGCTGTTTTTT. The encoded protein is CASSQSQNTGELFF.